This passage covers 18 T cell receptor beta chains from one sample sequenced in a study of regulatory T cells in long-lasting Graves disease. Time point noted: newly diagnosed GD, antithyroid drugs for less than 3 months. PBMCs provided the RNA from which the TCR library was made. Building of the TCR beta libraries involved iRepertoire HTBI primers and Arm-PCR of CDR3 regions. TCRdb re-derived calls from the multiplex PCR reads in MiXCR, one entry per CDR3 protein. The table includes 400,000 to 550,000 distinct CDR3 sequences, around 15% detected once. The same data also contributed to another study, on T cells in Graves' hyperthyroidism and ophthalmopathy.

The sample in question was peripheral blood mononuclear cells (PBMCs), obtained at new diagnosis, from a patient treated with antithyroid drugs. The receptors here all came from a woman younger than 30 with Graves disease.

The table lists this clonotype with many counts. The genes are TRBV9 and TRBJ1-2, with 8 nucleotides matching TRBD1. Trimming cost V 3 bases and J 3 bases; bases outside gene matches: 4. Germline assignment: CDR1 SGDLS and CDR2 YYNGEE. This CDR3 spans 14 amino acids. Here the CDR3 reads CASSAGQGDYGYTF. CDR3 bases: TGTGCCAGCAGCGCAGGACAGGGAGACTATGGCTACACCTTC.

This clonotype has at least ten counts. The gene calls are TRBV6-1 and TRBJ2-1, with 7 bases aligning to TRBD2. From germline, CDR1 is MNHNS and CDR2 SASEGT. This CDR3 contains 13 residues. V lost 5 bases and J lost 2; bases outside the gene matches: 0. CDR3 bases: TGTGCCAGCAGTCTAGCGGCCTACAATGAGCAGTTCTTC. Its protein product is CASSLAAYNEQFF.

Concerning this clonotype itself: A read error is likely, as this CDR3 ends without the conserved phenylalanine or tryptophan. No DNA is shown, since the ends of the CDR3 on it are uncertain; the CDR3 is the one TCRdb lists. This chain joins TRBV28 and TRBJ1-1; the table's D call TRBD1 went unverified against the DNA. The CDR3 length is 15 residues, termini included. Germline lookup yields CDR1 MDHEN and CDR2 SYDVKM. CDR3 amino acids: CASRLSGTANTEASL.

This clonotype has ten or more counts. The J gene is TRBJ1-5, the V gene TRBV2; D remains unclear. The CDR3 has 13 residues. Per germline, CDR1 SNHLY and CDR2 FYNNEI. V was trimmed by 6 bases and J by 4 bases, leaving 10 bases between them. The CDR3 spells CASRGDWNQPQHF. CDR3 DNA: TGTGCCAGCAGGGGTGACTGGAATCAGCCCCAGCATTTT.

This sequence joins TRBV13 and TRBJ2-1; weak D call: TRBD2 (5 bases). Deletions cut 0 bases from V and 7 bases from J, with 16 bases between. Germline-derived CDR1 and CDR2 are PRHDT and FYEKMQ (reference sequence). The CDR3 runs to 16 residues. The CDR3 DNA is TGTGCCAGCAGCTTAGGCTGGGGTGAGGGCACGAATGAGCAGTTCTTC. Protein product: CASSLGWGEGTNEQFF.

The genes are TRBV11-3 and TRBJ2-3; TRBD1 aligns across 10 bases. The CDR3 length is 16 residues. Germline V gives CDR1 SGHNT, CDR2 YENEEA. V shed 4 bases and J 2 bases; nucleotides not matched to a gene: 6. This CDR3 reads CASSYGTGDYTDTQYF. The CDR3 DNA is TGTGCCAGCAGCTACGGGACAGGGGACTACACAGATACGCAGTATTTT.

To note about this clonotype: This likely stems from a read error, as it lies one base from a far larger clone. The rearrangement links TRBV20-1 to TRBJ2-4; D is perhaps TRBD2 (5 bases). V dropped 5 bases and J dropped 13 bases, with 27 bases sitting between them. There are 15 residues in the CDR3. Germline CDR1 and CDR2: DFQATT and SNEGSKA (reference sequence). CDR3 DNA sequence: TGCAGTGCTTCCAAGCGGATAAGCTCCTACAATGAGCAGTACTTC. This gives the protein CSASKRISSYNEQYF.

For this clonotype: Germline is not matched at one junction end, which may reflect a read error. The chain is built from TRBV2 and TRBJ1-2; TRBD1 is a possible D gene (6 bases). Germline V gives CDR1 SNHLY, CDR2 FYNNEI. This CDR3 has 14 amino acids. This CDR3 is CASSEPRDTYGYAF. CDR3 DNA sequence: TGTGCCAGCAGTGAGCCTCGGGACACCTATGGCTACGCCTTC.

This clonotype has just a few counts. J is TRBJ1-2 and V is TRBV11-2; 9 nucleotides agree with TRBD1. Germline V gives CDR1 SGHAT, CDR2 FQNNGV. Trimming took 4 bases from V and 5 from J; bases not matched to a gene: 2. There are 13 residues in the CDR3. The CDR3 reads CASSWDRAYGYTF. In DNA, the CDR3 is TGTGCCAGCAGCTGGGACAGGGCATATGGCTACACCTTC.

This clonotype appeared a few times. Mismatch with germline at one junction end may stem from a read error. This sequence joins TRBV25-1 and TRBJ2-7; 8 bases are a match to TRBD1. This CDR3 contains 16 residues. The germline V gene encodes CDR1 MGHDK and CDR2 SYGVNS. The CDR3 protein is CASSGSGQGLSYGQYF. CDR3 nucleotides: TGTGCCAGCAGTGGCTCCGGACAGGGCCTCTCCTACGGGCAGTACTTC.

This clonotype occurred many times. CDR3 in DNA: TGTGCCAGCAGCTACGTCAGCAGCTATGGCTACACCTTC. It specifies CASSYVSSYGYTF. The chain carries TRBV6-5 and TRBJ1-2; D is undetermined. This CDR3 has 13 amino acids. Trimming took 6 bases from V and 4 from J, leaving 12 bases between them. The germline CDR1 and CDR2 sequences are MNHEY and SVGAGI.

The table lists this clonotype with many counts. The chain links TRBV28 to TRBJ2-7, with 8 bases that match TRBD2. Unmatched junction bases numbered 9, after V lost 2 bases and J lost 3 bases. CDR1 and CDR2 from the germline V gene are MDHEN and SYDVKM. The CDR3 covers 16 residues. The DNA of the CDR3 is TGTGCCAGCAGTTTACGCGGCGCGGGAGGTGTCTACGAGCAGTACTTC. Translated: CASSLRGAGGVYEQYF. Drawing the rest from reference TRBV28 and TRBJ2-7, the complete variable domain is DVKVTQSSRYLVKRTGEKVFLECVQDMDHENMFWYRQDPGLGLRLIYFSYDVKMKEKGDIPEGYSVSREKKERFSLILESASTNQTSMYLCASSLRGAGGVYEQYFGPGTRLTVT.

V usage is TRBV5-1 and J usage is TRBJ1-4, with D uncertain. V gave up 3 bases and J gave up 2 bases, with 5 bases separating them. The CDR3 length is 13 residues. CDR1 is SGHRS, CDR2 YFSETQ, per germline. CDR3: CASSYRTNEKLFF. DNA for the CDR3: TGCGCCAGCAGCTATCGGACTAATGAAAAACTGTTTTTT.

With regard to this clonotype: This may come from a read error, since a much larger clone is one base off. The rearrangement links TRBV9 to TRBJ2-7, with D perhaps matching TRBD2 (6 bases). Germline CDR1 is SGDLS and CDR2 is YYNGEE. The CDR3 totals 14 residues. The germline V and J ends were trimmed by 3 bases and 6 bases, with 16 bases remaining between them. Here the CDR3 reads CASSAGTGGLEQYF. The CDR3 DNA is TGTGCCAGCAGCGCTGGGACTGGCGGGCTCGAGCAGTACTTC.

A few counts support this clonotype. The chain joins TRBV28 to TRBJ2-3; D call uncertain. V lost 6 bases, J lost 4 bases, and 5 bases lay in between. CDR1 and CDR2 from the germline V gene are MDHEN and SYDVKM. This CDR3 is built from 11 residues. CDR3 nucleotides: TGTGCCAGCAGCAGTGCAGATACGCAGTATTTT. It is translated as CASSSADTQYF.

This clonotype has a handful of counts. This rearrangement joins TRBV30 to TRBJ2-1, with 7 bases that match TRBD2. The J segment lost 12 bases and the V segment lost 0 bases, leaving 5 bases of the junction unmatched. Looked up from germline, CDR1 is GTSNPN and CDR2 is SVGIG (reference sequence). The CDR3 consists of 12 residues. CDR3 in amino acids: CAWSVGGEGQFF. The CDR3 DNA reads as TGTGCCTGGAGTGTAGGAGGGGAGGGGCAGTTCTTC.

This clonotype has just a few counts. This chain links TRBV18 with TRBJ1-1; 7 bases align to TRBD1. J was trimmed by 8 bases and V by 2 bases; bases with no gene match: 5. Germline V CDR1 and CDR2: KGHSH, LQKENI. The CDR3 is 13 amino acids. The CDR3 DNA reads TGTGCCAGCTCACCAACAGACAGGGCCGAAGCTTTCTTT. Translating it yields CASSPTDRAEAFF.

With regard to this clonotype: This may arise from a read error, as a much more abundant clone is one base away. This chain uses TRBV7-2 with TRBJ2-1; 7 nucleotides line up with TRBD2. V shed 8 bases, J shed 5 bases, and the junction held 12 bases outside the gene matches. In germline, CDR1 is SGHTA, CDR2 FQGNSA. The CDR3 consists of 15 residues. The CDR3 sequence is CASHRGGRADNEQFF. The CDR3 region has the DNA TGTGCCAGCCATCGAGGCGGGAGAGCGGACAATGAGCAGTTCTTC.